A selection of T cell receptor beta chains follows, all from one sample in a study of T cells after yellow fever vaccination. MiXCR was run by TCRdb on the 5' RACE reads, yielding one entry per CDR3 protein. The table shows 200,000 to 300,000 distinct CDR3 sequences, with approximately 6.8% occurring only once. The sample here was CD4+ T cells sorted from PBMCs, taken on the day of the yellow fever booster vaccination. Every receptor here comes from a man between 25 and 39 years old who received the YFV17D yellow fever vaccine. CDR3s leave out the opening cysteine and the closing phenylalanine or tryptophan. A D gene is named only where the DNA matches it firmly.

CDR3 | V | length | D
ASSLGGRNEQF | TRBV28 | 11 | .
ASSYGLAGFTDTQY | TRBV5-1 | 14 | TRBD2
ASSPTGSGANVLT | TRBV18 | 13 | .
ATRIQGPTDTQY | TRBV2 | 12 | .
ASSKGGDRGSTDTQY | TRBV21-1 | 15 | .
ASSLSVRGTYEQY | TRBV27 | 13 | TRBD1
ASSSTGGLAKNIQY | TRBV21-1 | 14 | .
ASSPTSDEQF | TRBV7-9 | 10 | .
ASSLRQGINEQF | TRBV7-2 | 12 | TRBD1
ASRRTGGYEQY | TRBV12-3/TRBV12-4 | 11 | TRBD1
ASSFQSKETQY | TRBV7-2 | 11 | .
ASSLQPSGRSYEQF | TRBV7-2 | 14 | TRBD2
SARRLGKYNEQF | TRBV20-1 | 12 | .
SARATGTGEQY | TRBV20-1 | 11 | TRBD1
ASSQGANSGELF | TRBV12-3/TRBV12-4 | 12 | TRBD1
ASSFGLAETQY | TRBV7-3 | 11 | TRBD2
ASSPQGNGNEKLF | TRBV7-3 | 13 | .
ASSQTPNEKLF | TRBV7-3 | 11 | .
ASRAGEVTGELF | TRBV6-1 | 12 | TRBD2
ASKGPTNTGELF | TRBV6-2/TRBV6-3 | 12 | .
ASSPPGLADSYEQY | TRBV7-9 | 14 | TRBD2
ASVSTSGRIDEQF | TRBV7-2 | 13 | TRBD2
ASSDLAGGGPVF | TRBV6-4 | 12 | TRBD2
ASSQQTPGRISYEQY | TRBV23-1 | 15 | .
ASSPPIHNEQF | TRBV18 | 11 | .
ASSRLAGVTGELF | TRBV6-1 | 13 | TRBD2
ASSFGRNYEQY | TRBV5-5 | 11 | .
AASPGGGKETQY | TRBV10-3 | 12 | TRBD2
ASSPMVEYNEQF | TRBV7-9 | 12 | .
ASSFEGSLY | TRBV5-1 | 9 | .
SASLAGTDTQY | TRBV20-1 | 11 | .
SALQRSGAWSNNEQF | TRBV20-1 | 15 | TRBD2
ASLKSAPYEQY | TRBV28 | 11 | .
SARGGRAYEQY | TRBV20-1 | 11 | .
ASSPGGLGLAGLGETQY | TRBV6-4 | 17 | TRBD2
ASSPGTGGVYEQY | TRBV18 | 13 | TRBD2
ASRTLAGGPYEQY | TRBV19 | 13 | TRBD2
ASQMNEQF | TRBV28 | 8 | .
ASSRGLVQETQY | TRBV19 | 12 | TRBD2
ASNSGTGAAYEQY | TRBV6-1 | 13 | TRBD1
ASGSPPVANTGELF | TRBV12-5 | 14 | .
ASSLGRLAGGYEQY | TRBV7-2 | 14 | TRBD2
STPGQGEETQY | TRBV20-1 | 11 | TRBD1
ASSSEERYDEQF | TRBV5-1 | 12 | .
ASSLDLAFGNTIY | TRBV7-9 | 13 | .
ASSELLAPLRDEQF | TRBV12-3/TRBV12-4 | 14 | .
SAPERELHGYT | TRBV20-1 | 11 | .
ASSPRSSGGTDTQY | TRBV18 | 14 | .
ASSGPTLAQF | TRBV6-6 | 10 | .
ASSESSKLAGVNEQF | TRBV10-2 | 15 | TRBD2
ASSYGARGADGELF | TRBV5-1 | 14 | .
ASSEFGEQF | TRBV25-1 | 9 | .
ASSLVGSLSSYEQY | TRBV7-2 | 14 | .
ASSFRVSTNEKLF | TRBV19 | 13 | .
ASSYRGHSYEQY | TRBV7-2 | 12 | TRBD1